These 32 T cell receptor beta chains originate from one sample sequenced in a study of post-analysis software for immune sequencing data. These receptors' targets are unknown. Each TCR beta cDNA library carried unique molecular identifiers. TCRdb called the PCR reads again in MiXCR, with one record for every CDR3 protein. This sample carries around 500,000 distinct CDR3 sequences, 34% of them seen once, and the ten largest clones take 6%. Findings of the study overall: Patients had higher frequencies than controls of roughly five TRBV segments, including TRBV5-6, TRBV5-1 and TRBV20-1.

Sequencing input: blood. These receptors were collected from a girl aged 2-17 years with multiple sclerosis.

The chain links TRBV18 to TRBJ2-1; D is possibly TRBD1 (6 bases). CDR1 and CDR2 from the germline V gene are KGHSH and LQKENI. Trimming removed 3 bases from V and 5 bases from J, with 17 bases in between. This CDR3 is 16 amino acids long. The CDR3 region is CASSPVGRGSDNEQFF. For the CDR3, the DNA is TGTGCCAGCTCACCGGTTGGCAGGGGAAGCGACAATGAGCAGTTCTTC.

J is TRBJ1-6 and V is TRBV3-1; perhaps TRBD1 as D (5 bases). The germline gives CDR1 LGHDT, CDR2 YNNKEL (reference sequence). The CDR3 length is 14 residues. V was pared by 1 base and J by 11 bases, with 12 bases between. DNA of the CDR3: TGTGCCAGCAGCCAAGGCGGGGGGGGTACACCCCTCCACTTT. Its translation is CASSQGGGGTPLHF.

The rearrangement links TRBV10-2 to TRBJ1-2; unclear D gene. The CDR3 has 13 residues. Germline lookup yields CDR1 WSHSY and CDR2 SAAADI. V was pared by 8 bases and J by 4 bases, with 14 bases between. CDR3 DNA sequence: TGCGCCAGCCGGGCGAGGGCCCTCTATGGCTACACCTTC. This encodes CASRARALYGYTF.

The V gene is TRBV6-1, the J gene TRBJ1-5; TRBD1 aligns across 11 bases. V was clipped by 9 bases and J by 2 bases; unmatched bases: 6. The CDR3 spans 15 residues. Germline V gives CDR1 MNHNS, CDR2 SASEGT. The CDR3 loop reads CASGQGAVGNQPQHF. The CDR3 DNA follows: TGTGCCAGTGGACAGGGGGCAGTTGGCAATCAGCCCCAGCATTTT.

The chain couples TRBV6-2 or TRBV6-3 to TRBJ1-2, with unresolved D. Germline V gene sequence: CDR1 MNHEY, CDR2 SVGEGT. Deletions cut 0 bases from V and 4 bases from J, with 12 bases between. CDR3 length: 15 amino acids. This CDR3 is CASSYSTGSGYGYTF. The CDR3 DNA follows: TGTGCCAGCAGTTACTCTACGGGGTCCGGCTATGGCTACACCTTC.

The V and J genes are TRBV20-1 and TRBJ2-1, with 10 bases fitting TRBD2. Germline CDR1 DFQATT, CDR2 SNEGSKA (reference sequence). The V segment lost 7 bases and the J segment 0 bases; nucleotides outside the gene matches: 12. CDR3 length: 17 residues. The CDR3 loop is CSVLSSGGWHSYNEQFF. The CDR3 coding sequence is TGCAGTGTTCTGTCTAGCGGGGGCTGGCACTCCTACAATGAGCAGTTCTTC.

This clonotype showed up just a few times. The genes are TRBV6-5 and TRBJ2-1; D ambiguous. CDR3 length equals 17 residues. The V end was cut by 0 bases, the J end by 2 bases, with 14 bases between. Germline assignment: CDR1 MNHEY and CDR2 SVGAGI. CDR3 protein: CASSYSMGFAPYNEQFF. The CDR3 region has the DNA TGTGCCAGCAGTTACTCGATGGGGTTCGCCCCCTACAATGAGCAGTTCTTC.

This chain links TRBV3-1 with TRBJ1-5; D unresolved. This CDR3 contains 13 residues. Germline loops: CDR1 LGHDT, CDR2 YNNKEL (reference sequence). V was cut by 0 bases and J by 6 bases, with 6 bases left in between. CDR3 region: CASSQDRRQPQHF. DNA of the CDR3: TGTGCCAGCAGCCAAGATCGACGTCAGCCCCAGCATTTT.

The chain combines TRBV3-1 with TRBJ2-3, with TRBD2 matching 7 bases. Germline CDR1 LGHDT, CDR2 YNNKEL (reference sequence). J was trimmed by 5 bases and V by 3 bases; bases with no gene match: 2. The CDR3 spans 13 residues. As DNA, the CDR3 is TGTGCCAGCAGCCAGCTAGCGGAAGATACGCAGTATTTT. Translation gives CASSQLAEDTQYF.

The chain recombines TRBV9 with TRBJ1-5; a weak D match, TRBD1 (6 bases). The V end was cut by 5 bases, the J end by 4 bases, with 16 bases between. CDR1 is SGDLS, CDR2 YYNGEE, per germline. CDR3 length: 15 amino acids. The CDR3 loop reads CASSPMDSVNQPQHF. Written as DNA, the CDR3 is TGTGCCAGCAGTCCGATGGACAGCGTAAATCAGCCCCAGCATTTT.

This clonotype showed up just a few times. The chain combines TRBV7-9 with TRBJ2-3, with D possibly being TRBD2 (6 bases). This CDR3 has 16 residues. Per the germline V gene, CDR1 is SEHNR and CDR2 is FQNEAQ (reference sequence). The V gene lost 4 bases and the J gene lost 4 bases, with 18 bases spanning the gap. The DNA for the CDR3 is TGTGCCAGCAGCTCGACCAGACTAGTTTTAGCAGATACGCAGTATTTT. Its translation: CASSSTRLVLADTQYF.

This clonotype was counted between two and nine times. The CDR3 sequence: CASSVHTGRGSPDTQYF. The CDR3 DNA is TGCGCCAGCAGCGTCCACACGGGTAGGGGGTCCCCGGATACGCAGTATTTT. J is TRBJ2-3 and V is TRBV5-1; D is perhaps TRBD1 (6 bases). This CDR3 region has 17 residues. CDR1 is SGHRS, CDR2 YFSETQ, per germline. Between the trimmed V and J ends, which lost 4 bases and 6 bases, there was a span of 24 bases.

The genes are TRBV7-2 and TRBJ1-1; D is unresolved. Trimming cost V 4 bases and J 8 bases, with 8 bases left between them. CDR1 is SGHTA, CDR2 FQGNSA, per germline. This CDR3 comprises 11 residues. In DNA form, the CDR3 reads TGTGCCAGCAGCTCGACGAGAGAAGCTTTCTTT. This sequence encodes CASSSTREAFF.

The chain links TRBV7-6 to TRBJ1-5, with D hard to call. The CDR3 is 15 residues long. The germline V gene encodes CDR1 SGHVS and CDR2 FNYEAQ. Trimming took 2 bases from V and 2 from J, leaving 10 bases between them. The CDR3: CASSLSRAGNQPQHF. Written as DNA, the CDR3 is TGTGCCAGCAGCTTATCAAGGGCAGGCAATCAGCCCCAGCATTTT.

This clonotype was found a few times. The V call is TRBV20-1, the J call TRBJ2-7, with TRBD2 matching over 10 bases. V lost 3 bases to trimming and J lost 4 bases; unmatched junction nucleotides: 6. CDR3 length: 14 amino acids. Germline loops: CDR1 DFQATT, CDR2 SNEGSKA (reference sequence). In nucleotides, the CDR3 is TGCAGTGCTAGGAGCGGGGGGGCGGCGTACGAGCAGTACTTC. Residues: CSARSGGAAYEQYF.

This rearrangement joins TRBV5-1 to TRBJ2-3; unclear D gene. CDR3 size: 17 residues. CDR1 is SGHRS, CDR2 YFSETQ, per germline. V shed 4 bases and J shed 2 bases, with 20 bases lying between them. In nucleotides, the CDR3 is TGCGCCAGCAGCAATGGCCTTCGGGCAGTCGCCACAGATACGCAGTATTTT. This encodes CASSNGLRAVATDTQYF.

The chain uses TRBV12-3 or TRBV12-4 and TRBJ1-4, with unresolved D. This CDR3 spans 15 amino acids. V shed 3 bases and J shed 0 bases, with 8 bases lying between them. CDR3 sequence (DNA): TGTGCCAGCAGTTTTCAACCTGCAACTAATGAAAAACTGTTTTTT. Protein sequence: CASSFQPATNEKLFF.

The chain joins TRBV6-5 to TRBJ2-7, with a weak D call TRBD1 (6 bases). CDR3 size: 15 residues. Germline assignment: CDR1 MNHEY and CDR2 SVGAGI. V was pared by 6 bases and J by 0 bases, with 15 bases between. The DNA of the CDR3 is TGTGCCAGCAGCCTAGGGGGTTTCTCCTCCTACGAGCAGTACTTC. Its protein product is CASSLGGFSSYEQYF.

Here the CDR3 reads CASLGQGSPGGEQYF. DNA of the CDR3: TGTGCCAGCCTCGGACAGGGATCCCCCGGGGGCGAGCAGTACTTC. The chain employs TRBV27 and TRBJ2-7; 8 bases align to TRBD1. Germline V gives CDR1 MNHEY, CDR2 SMNVEV (reference sequence). With V trimmed by 8 bases and J by 6 bases, 15 bases remained unmatched. This CDR3 has 15 residues.

J is TRBJ2-5 and V is TRBV20-1; maybe TRBD2 (6 bases). Per germline, CDR1 DFQATT and CDR2 SNEGSKA (reference sequence). The CDR3 length is 14 residues. V was shortened by 1 base and J by 1 base, with 10 bases between the two germline ends. The CDR3 bases are TGCAGTGCTAGAGGGACTACGCGCCAAGAGACCCAGTACTTC. This translates into CSARGTTRQETQYF.

The chain has TRBV27 and TRBJ1-5; no clear D gene. In germline, CDR1 is MNHEY, CDR2 SMNVEV (reference sequence). The V end lost 4 bases, the J end lost 0 bases, and 4 bases lay between the germline ends. This CDR3 is built from 13 residues. This chain's CDR3 is CASSYNSNQPQHF. The CDR3 DNA is TGTGCCAGCAGTTACAATAGCAATCAGCCCCAGCATTTT.

J is TRBJ2-7 and V is TRBV12-3 or TRBV12-4; D possibly matches TRBD1 or TRBD2 (5 bases each). V lost 3 bases and J lost 3, with 15 bases in between. The CDR3 is 15 residues long. The DNA for the CDR3 is TGTGCCAGCAGTTTGGTTGGGGGTAGGGGCTACGAGCAGTACTTC. As protein: CASSLVGGRGYEQYF.

In its sample, this clonotype was seen a few times. The CDR3 DNA reads TGCGCCAGCAGCCACCGCGTTAGTATAGGAGGGGCAGGAGACAATTCACCCCTCCACTTT. Protein product: CASSHRVSIGGAGDNSPLHF. This rearrangement joins TRBV4-1 to TRBJ1-6, with D possibly TRBD1 on 5 matching bases. The germline V gene has CDR1 MGHRA and CDR2 YSYEKL. V dropped 3 bases and J dropped 7 bases, with 28 bases sitting between them. CDR3 size: 20 residues.

CDR3 in amino acids: CSARDDRFSYEQYF. CDR3 nucleotides: TGCAGTGCTAGAGACGACAGATTCTCCTACGAGCAGTACTTC. The gene calls are TRBV20-1 and TRBJ2-7; perhaps TRBD1 as D (5 bases). The V and J ends lost 0 bases and 0 bases respectively, with 9 bases between them. In germline, CDR1 is DFQATT, CDR2 SNEGSKA (reference sequence). This CDR3 is built from 14 residues.

This clonotype was seen ten or more times. This sequence joins TRBV7-9 and TRBJ1-2; D remains unclear. This CDR3 spans 15 amino acids. The germline V and J ends were trimmed by 5 bases and 2 bases, with 15 bases remaining between them. Looked up from germline, CDR1 is SEHNR and CDR2 is FQNEAQ (reference sequence). The CDR3 DNA follows: TGTGCCAGCAGCCCACCGGGCCCTTTAAACTATGGCTACACCTTC. Translated: CASSPPGPLNYGYTF.

This clonotype has just a few counts. The chain links TRBV5-1 to TRBJ2-2; possibly TRBD1 for D (6 bases). CDR3 length: 15 amino acids. V dropped 6 bases and J dropped 4 bases, with 16 bases sitting between them. Germline V CDR1 and CDR2: SGHRS, YFSETQ. The CDR3 protein is CASTSGEVGTGELFF. The DNA of the CDR3 is TGCGCCAGCACCTCAGGGGAAGTAGGCACCGGGGAGCTGTTTTTT.

V gene TRBV5-1 combines with J gene TRBJ2-1, with 13 bases matching TRBD2. The V segment lost 4 bases and the J segment 5 bases; nucleotides outside the gene matches: 6. CDR3 length: 16 residues. Germline V gene sequence: CDR1 SGHRS, CDR2 YFSETQ. The CDR3 sequence: CASSLLAGGPHNEQFF. The CDR3 nucleotides read TGCGCCAGCAGCCTACTAGCGGGGGGGCCCCACAATGAGCAGTTCTTC.

The chain joins TRBV7-9 to TRBJ2-7; D is unclear. The CDR3 spans 15 residues. V was cut by 5 bases and J by 0 bases, with 14 bases left in between. The germline gives CDR1 SEHNR, CDR2 FQNEAQ (reference sequence). CDR3 region: CASSPGQSNSYEQYF. CDR3 nucleotide sequence: TGTGCCAGCAGCCCTGGGCAGTCGAACTCCTACGAGCAGTACTTC.

This clonotype was observed a handful of times. The chain carries TRBV7-2 and TRBJ1-2; no firm D call. V shed 1 base and J shed 7 bases, with 13 bases lying between them. CDR1 and CDR2 (germline): SGHTA, FQGNSA. The CDR3 has 14 residues. The CDR3 bases are TGTGCCAGCAGCTTAGTGACGGCGGGTGTTGGCTACACCTTC. The encoded protein is CASSLVTAGVGYTF.

V gene TRBV20-1 combines with J gene TRBJ1-2; 7 bases fit TRBD1. The trim removed 5 bases at V and 3 bases at J, leaving 15 bases unmatched. Germline loops: CDR1 DFQATT, CDR2 SNEGSKA (reference sequence). There are 16 residues in the CDR3. The CDR3 DNA is TGCAGTGCTGGCTCACTCTACAGGGGTTATGACTATGGCTACACCTTC. This encodes CSAGSLYRGYDYGYTF.

The genes are TRBV20-1 and TRBJ2-4; D not certain. V was cut by 5 bases and J by 2 bases, with 10 bases left in between. Germline V gives CDR1 DFQATT, CDR2 SNEGSKA (reference sequence). The CDR3 totals 13 residues. CDR3 protein: CSARRLTKNIQYF. In DNA form, the CDR3 reads TGCAGTGCTCGACGATTGACCAAAAACATTCAGTACTTC.

There are a few counts of this clonotype. The V call is TRBV6-1, the J call TRBJ2-5, with 7 bases fitting TRBD1. Trimming removed 5 bases from V and 3 bases from J; junction bases left unmatched: 3. Germline loops: CDR1 MNHNS, CDR2 SASEGT. The CDR3 loop spans 13 amino acids. The CDR3 DNA reads TGTGCCAGCAGTTGGGACAGAAAAGAGACCCAGTACTTC. Amino acid sequence: CASSWDRKETQYF.